Detailed here is one T cell receptor (beta chain). What it binds is unknown. This sample stems from a study of graft-versus-host responses after intestinal transplantation. Turning to the study itself: Multivisceral, liver-intestinal, or isolated intestinal grafts went to recipients. Study-wide results and limits: Clonal ratios of graft-versus-host to host-versus-graft in allografts were high for patients exhibiting graft-donor T cell macrochimerism.

From germline, CDR1 is SGHTA and CDR2 FQGTGA. V lost 0 bases and J lost 0, with 9 bases in between. The CDR3 is made up of 16 amino acids. Assay: immunoSEQ multiplex PCR; the TCRdb copy retains only in-frame clones and omits some. The sample includes under 50,000 clones, more than 85% of them seen just once. The sequence was obtained from a human patient who received an intestinal transplant, so some T cells may come from the graft donor. Here the sequenced sample was PBMCs, taken approximately 100 weeks after intestinal transplantation. The genes are TRBV7-3 and TRBJ2-1; D is possibly TRBD2 (5 bases). DNA of the CDR3: TGTGCCAGCAGCTTAACGAGGGCAGACTCCTACAATGAGCAGTTCTTC. This encodes CASSLTRADSYNEQFF. Full variable domain (missing parts from reference TRBV7-3 and TRBJ2-1): GAGVSQTPSNKVTEKGKYVELRCDPISGHTALYWYRQSLGQGPEFLIYFQGTGAADDSGLPNDRFFAVRPEGSVSTLKIQRTERGDSAVYLCASSLTRADSYNEQFFGPGTRLTVL.